This entry lists 14 T cell receptor beta chains sequenced from one sample in a study of T cell changes during pregnancy in multiple sclerosis. Sequencing was performed with immunoSEQ multiplex PCR; in TCRdb, only in-frame clones are kept and a portion is missing. The repertoire has around 19,000 clones, approximately 90% of them found once; the top ten carry around 19%. The material sequenced was CD8+ T cells from peripheral blood mononuclear cells, taken after pregnancy. The receptors stem from a female donor in good health, enrolled as a control in a pregnancy study.

J is TRBJ1-1 and V is TRBV7-9, with a possible D match to TRBD1 (5 bases). This CDR3 contains 14 residues. Germline V gene lookup returns CDR1 SEHNR and CDR2 FQNEAQ (reference sequence). The ends were cut back, 5 bases at V and 7 bases at J, with 17 bases in the middle. CDR3: CASSPPRDSHEAFF. CDR3 sequence (DNA): TGTGCCAGCAGCCCCCCCCGTGACAGCCATGAAGCTTTCTTT.

This chain links TRBV9 with TRBJ2-3; TRBD2 aligns across 9 bases. Trimming at V came to 3 bases and at J to 2 bases, leaving 4 bases not matched to a gene. The CDR3 consists of 15 residues. Per the germline V gene, CDR1 is SGDLS and CDR2 is YYNGEE. CDR3 in amino acids: CASSATSGPTDTQYF. CDR3 DNA sequence: TGTGCCAGCAGCGCGACTAGCGGCCCCACAGATACGCAGTATTTT. Full variable domain (rest looked up from reference TRBV9 and TRBJ2-3): DSGVTQTPKHLITATGQRVTLRCSPRSGDLSVYWYQQSLDQGLQFLIQYYNGEERAKGNILERFSAQQFPDLHSELNLSSLELGDSALYFCASSATSGPTDTQYFGPGTRLTVL.

V and J are TRBV7-2 and TRBJ2-7, with D tentatively TRBD2 (7 bases). The CDR3 sequence is 18 residues long. CDR1 and CDR2 from the germline V gene are SGHTA and FQGNSA. Trimming removed 1 base from V and 0 bases from J, with 19 bases in between. As DNA, the CDR3 is TGTGCCAGCAGCTTAGGCCCCCTTCGGGGGGCCAGCTCCTACGAGCAGTACTTC. Its translation is CASSLGPLRGASSYEQYF.

Within the sample, this clone is medium-sized. The rearrangement uses TRBV10-2 and TRBJ2-1, with 8 bases that match TRBD2. Germline values: CDR1 WSHSY, CDR2 SAAADI. This CDR3 is built from 16 residues. The V and J ends lost 4 bases and 7 bases, in that order; junction bases with no gene match: 12. The CDR3 is CASSVRTSNLGNEQFF. The DNA for the CDR3 is TGCGCCAGCAGTGTCCGGACTAGCAATCTGGGGAATGAGCAGTTCTTC.

This clone has just one count. CDR3 bases: TGTGCCAGTAGTATCGCGGGGGGTCTATTTGAGCCCCAGCATTTT. Translating it yields CASSIAGGLFEPQHF. J is TRBJ1-5 and V is TRBV19; perhaps TRBD1 as D (5 bases). This CDR3 has 15 residues. Trimming left V 3 bases short and J 8 bases short, with 17 bases between. The germline V gene encodes CDR1 LNHDA and CDR2 SQIVND (reference sequence).

The chain is built from TRBV19 and TRBJ1-2, with D uncertain. CDR3 size: 12 residues. From germline, CDR1 is LNHDA and CDR2 SQIVND (reference sequence). V dropped 3 bases and J dropped 2 bases, with 4 bases sitting between them. CDR3 nucleotides: TGTGCCAGTAGTATGCGGAACTATGGCTACACCTTC. It is translated as CASSMRNYGYTF.

This clone showed up just once. The rearrangement uses TRBV14 and TRBJ2-1; D possibly corresponds to TRBD1 (6 bases). Between the trimmed V and J ends, which lost 8 bases and 1 base, there was a span of 12 bases. The CDR3 spans 14 residues. Per germline, CDR1 SGHDN and CDR2 FVKESK. The CDR3 spells CASENRVSYNEQFF. The CDR3 DNA reads TGTGCCAGCGAGAACAGGGTGTCCTACAATGAGCAGTTCTTC.

The chain joins TRBV15 to TRBJ2-7; 8 nucleotides agree with TRBD2. Unmatched junction bases numbered 8, after V lost 3 bases and J lost 4 bases. This CDR3 is built from 15 residues. In germline, CDR1 is LNHNV, CDR2 YYDKDF (reference sequence). The CDR3 protein is CATSRGTSSQYEQYF. The CDR3 coding sequence is TGTGCCACCAGCAGGGGGACTAGTAGTCAGTACGAGCAGTACTTC.

The chain combines TRBV4-3 with TRBJ2-7; D is unresolved. V gave up 0 bases and J gave up 3 bases, with 6 bases separating them. Per the germline V gene, CDR1 is LGHNA and CDR2 is YSLEER. CDR3 length: 13 amino acids. CDR3 sequence reads: CASSQENFYEQYF. The CDR3 DNA follows: TGCGCCAGCAGCCAAGAGAACTTCTACGAGCAGTACTTC.

This chain joins TRBV2 and TRBJ2-2; 9 bases are a match to TRBD1. Germline loops: CDR1 SNHLY, CDR2 FYNNEI. Germline trimming cut 1 base from V and 7 bases from J; bases unmatched to any gene: 4. The CDR3 has 15 residues. The CDR3 region is CASSEGDREVGELFF. The CDR3 bases are TGTGCCAGCAGTGAAGGGGACAGGGAGGTCGGGGAGCTGTTTTTT.

V gene TRBV13 combines with J gene TRBJ1-1; no reliable D call. V dropped 0 bases and J dropped 6 bases, with 5 bases sitting between them. The germline V gene has CDR1 PRHDT and CDR2 FYEKMQ (reference sequence). The CDR3 length is 12 residues. The chain's CDR3 is CASSLGAAEAFF. The CDR3 coding sequence is TGTGCCAGCAGCTTAGGGGCGGCTGAAGCTTTCTTT.

V gene TRBV15 combines with J gene TRBJ2-7, with 13 bases identical to TRBD2. V trimming: 5 bases; J trimming: 7 bases; junction bases outside the gene matches: 8. Looked up from germline, CDR1 is LNHNV and CDR2 is YYDKDF (reference sequence). CDR3 size: 15 residues. The CDR3 DNA reads as TGTGCCACCAGCGGGATGGGGACTAGCGGGGAGGAGCAGTACTTC. This gives the protein CATSGMGTSGEEQYF. The variable domain in full, completed from reference TRBV15 and TRBJ2-7, reads DAMVIQNPRYQVTQFGKPVTLSCSQTLNHNVMYWYQQKSSQAPKLLFHYYDKDFNNEADTPDNFQSRRPNTSFCFLDIRSPGLGDTAMYLCATSGMGTSGEEQYFGPGTRLTVT.

The sample holds one count of this clone. This chain links TRBV27 with TRBJ1-1; no firm D call. Germline assignment: CDR1 MNHEY and CDR2 SMNVEV (reference sequence). The CDR3 has 13 amino acids. V was shortened by 3 bases and J by 5 bases, with 10 bases between the two germline ends. The CDR3 loop reads CASSFAARTEAFF. The CDR3 coding sequence is TGTGCCAGCAGTTTTGCGGCACGTACTGAAGCTTTCTTT.

The V gene is TRBV30, the J gene TRBJ2-1; 13 bases match TRBD2. J gave up 10 bases and V 5 bases, and 11 bases lay outside the gene matches. Germline CDR1 GTSNPN, CDR2 SVGIG (reference sequence). The CDR3 is 15 residues long. CDR3 sequence reads: CAWENGLAGAWEQFF. CDR3 in DNA: TGTGCCTGGGAGAATGGACTAGCGGGAGCATGGGAGCAGTTCTTC.